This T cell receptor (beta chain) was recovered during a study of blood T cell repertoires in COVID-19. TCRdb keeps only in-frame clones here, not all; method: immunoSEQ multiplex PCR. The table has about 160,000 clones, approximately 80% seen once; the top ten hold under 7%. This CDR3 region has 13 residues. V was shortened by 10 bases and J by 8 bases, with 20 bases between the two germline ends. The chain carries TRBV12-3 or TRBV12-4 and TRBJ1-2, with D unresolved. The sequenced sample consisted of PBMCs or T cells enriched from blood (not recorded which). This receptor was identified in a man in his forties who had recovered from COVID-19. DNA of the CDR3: TGTGCCACCCGAGGGCCCGCGCTACGCGGCTACACCTTC. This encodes CATRGPALRGYTF.